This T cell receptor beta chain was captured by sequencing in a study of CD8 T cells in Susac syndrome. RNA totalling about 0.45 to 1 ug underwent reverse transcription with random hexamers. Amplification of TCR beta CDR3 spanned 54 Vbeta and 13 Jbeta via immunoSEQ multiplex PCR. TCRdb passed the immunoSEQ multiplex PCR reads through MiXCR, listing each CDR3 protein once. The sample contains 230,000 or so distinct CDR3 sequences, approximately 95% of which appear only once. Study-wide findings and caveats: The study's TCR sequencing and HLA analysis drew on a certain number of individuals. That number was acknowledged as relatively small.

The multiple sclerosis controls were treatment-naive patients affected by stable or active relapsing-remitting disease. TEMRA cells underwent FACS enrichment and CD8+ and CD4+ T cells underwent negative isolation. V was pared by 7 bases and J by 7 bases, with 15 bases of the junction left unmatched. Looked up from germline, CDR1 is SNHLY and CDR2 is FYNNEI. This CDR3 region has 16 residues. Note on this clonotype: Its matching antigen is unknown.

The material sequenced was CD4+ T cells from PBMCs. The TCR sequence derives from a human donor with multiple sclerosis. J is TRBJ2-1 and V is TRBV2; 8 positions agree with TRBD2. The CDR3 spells CASTRPRSGGGNEQFF. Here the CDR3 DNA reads TGTGCCAGCACCCGGCCCCGCAGCGGGGGTGGAAATGAGCAGTTCTTC.